The sequence of this TCR beta chain was determined in a study of T cell repertoires in cytomegalovirus infection (dated by TCRdb to between 2019 and 2020). Regarding the study in general: Alongside well-studied HLA-B-restricted epitopes, the peptide stimulations were aimed at recently identified HLA-C-restricted CMV epitopes, whose presentation resists viral immunomodulation. Donor HLA type was relevant to the analysis, because carriage of CMV infection together with the matching HLA type was indicated by public TCR beta signatures. Broad study findings and their caveats: In the ex vivo response, HLA-C-restricted CMV-specific TCR beta clonotypes were dominant, and in two of eight donors the single most frequent clonotype came from this HLA-C-restricted group. In both this cohort and an independent cohort of a few hundred donors, the cumulative frequency of public TCR beta family members distinguished carriers of CMV infection plus the relevant HLA type.

This clonotype was counted between two and nine times. Its binding antigen is unknown. No clone much larger than this one lies a single base away; base qualities are absent. Sequencing was performed on an Illumina HiSeq 1500. TCRdb trimmed public reads at Q25 via fastp, called clones via MiXCR and kept in-frame beta chains. Rows are unified per CDR3 protein, each entry keeping the most common DNA and genes. Recorded for this sample are approximately 990,000 distinct CDR3 sequences; around 29% of them occurred a single time. The ten top clones hold over 12% of the sample. V gives up 3 bases and J gives up 2 bases, and the segment between their germline ends measures 10 bases. The germline V gene provides CDR1 SNHLY and CDR2 FYNNEI. The CDR3 runs 14 amino acids, cysteine and phenylalanine included. Just the 42-base CDR3 DNA is kept, in frame starting at base 1. Read against the paper, the sample's treatment or condition label means: in vitro stimulation with specific CMV peptide epitopes to enrich CMV-specific T cells.

The TCR comes from a human donor in good health (CMV status not recorded). Some clones in this sample may be carry-over from other donors' samples. The sequences come from cultured CD8+ T cells from PBMCs, collected from culture after CMV antigen stimulation. The chain couples TRBV2 to TRBJ2-5; the D gene assignment is ambiguous. The CDR3 protein is CASSDSRQQETQYF. The bases read TGTGCCAGCAGTGACTCTAGGCAGCAAGAGACCCAGTACTTC.